A single sample gave rise to the 24 T cell receptor beta chains below, sequenced in a study of spatial heterogeneity in lung cancer. Study outcomes and limitations: For expanded intratumoral alpha and beta TCRs, counts tracked tumor mutation counts.

These receptors lack a known antigen. Stated time point: sample taken at primary tumor resection. TCRdb reprocessed the 5' RACE reads with MiXCR, giving one entry per CDR3 protein. The sample includes about 11,000 distinct CDR3 sequences, about 5% seen only once; the top ten take over 10%. Sequenced here: lung tumor tissue, sampled at surgery. All receptors derive from a male donor with early-stage non-small cell lung cancer.

This clonotype was recorded at least ten times. The chain joins TRBV10-3 to TRBJ2-7, with unresolved D. The CDR3 consists of 8 residues. Germline V CDR1 and CDR2: ENHRY, SYGVKD. V lost 10 bases, J lost 4 bases, and 2 bases lay in between. CDR3 DNA: TGTGCCACGTACGAGCAGTACTTC. It encodes CATYEQYF.

Ten or more counts support this clonotype. The J gene is TRBJ2-5, the V gene TRBV28; 11 nucleotides match TRBD2. Germline CDR1 and CDR2: MDHEN and SYDVKM. V shed 2 bases and J 2 bases; nucleotides not matched to a gene: 4. This CDR3 region has 16 residues. CDR3 loop: CASSLELAGVQETQYF. CDR3 DNA sequence: TGTGCCAGCAGTTTAGAACTAGCGGGAGTTCAAGAGACCCAGTACTTC.

Relative to its sample, this clonotype is medium-sized. The chain couples TRBV6-4 to TRBJ1-5, with D tentatively TRBD1 (6 bases). V was trimmed by 4 bases and J by 11 bases, leaving 30 bases between them. CDR1 MRHNA and CDR2 SNTAGT come from the germline V gene. The CDR3 contains 18 residues. The CDR3 loop reads CASSVNDRLEAWGVAQHF. The CDR3 DNA follows: TGTGCCAGCAGTGTCAACGACAGGTTGGAAGCATGGGGAGTCGCCCAGCATTTT.

There are a few counts of this clonotype. The chain couples TRBV4-2 to TRBJ1-2; D is perhaps TRBD1 (5 bases). The CDR3 is made up of 14 amino acids. Looked up from germline, CDR1 is LGHNA and CDR2 is YNFKEQ. Deletions cut 1 base from V and 8 bases from J, with 14 bases between. The chain's CDR3 is CASSQGGREEGYTF. CDR3 nucleotide sequence: TGTGCCAGCAGCCAAGGAGGCAGGGAGGAGGGCTACACCTTC.

The gene calls are TRBV7-9 and TRBJ2-2, with 8 positions matching TRBD2. The CDR3 is made up of 15 amino acids. In germline, CDR1 is SEHNR, CDR2 FQNEAQ (reference sequence). Unmatched junction bases numbered 5, after V lost 4 bases and J lost 4 bases. CDR3 residues: CASSSSGGFTGELFF. In nucleotides, the CDR3 is TGTGCCAGCAGCTCGAGCGGGGGCTTCACCGGGGAGCTGTTTTTT.

This clonotype was detected ten times or more. V is TRBV7-9 and J is TRBJ1-3, with D perhaps TRBD1 (6 bases). Germline V gives CDR1 SEHNR, CDR2 FQNEAQ (reference sequence). Trimming shortened V by 3 bases and J by 0 bases, and 9 bases separated the two germline ends. CDR3 length: 15 amino acids. The CDR3 DNA reads TGTGCCAGCAGCTTGAGGGGGGGCTCTGGAAACACCATATATTTT. This sequence encodes CASSLRGGSGNTIYF.

This clonotype was seen many times. The gene calls are TRBV11-2 and TRBJ2-1; tentative D call: TRBD2 (7 bases). The length of the CDR3 is 15 residues. Germline assignment: CDR1 SGHAT and CDR2 FQNNGV. V was cut by 3 bases and J by 4 bases, with 13 bases left in between. CDR3 amino acids: CASSFGRGGYNEQFF. CDR3 nucleotide sequence: TGTGCCAGCAGCTTCGGTAGGGGGGGGTACAATGAGCAGTTCTTC.

This clonotype was found many times. The chain employs TRBV29-1 and TRBJ1-2; perhaps TRBD1 as D (5 bases). This CDR3 comprises 13 residues. Germline V gene sequence: CDR1 SQVTM, CDR2 ANQGSEA. Trimming pared 6 bases from V and 1 base from J, leaving 12 bases between. CDR3 coding DNA: TGCAGCGTACGGGACCCATTTAACTATGGCTACACCTTC. As protein: CSVRDPFNYGYTF.

This clonotype has at least ten counts. V is TRBV6-6 and J is TRBJ2-3; the D gene is possibly TRBD1 (5 bases). Germline loops: CDR1 MNHNY, CDR2 SVGAGI (reference sequence). V was pared by 6 bases and J by 2 bases, with 12 bases between. This CDR3 spans 14 amino acids. CDR3 nucleotides: TGTGCCAGCAGGGCAGAAGGGGACACAGATACGCAGTATTTT. Translated, it gives CASRAEGDTDTQYF.

This clonotype showed up many times. This sequence joins TRBV7-9 and TRBJ1-2; D remains ambiguous. In germline, CDR1 is SEHNR, CDR2 FQNEAQ (reference sequence). The CDR3 covers 14 residues. Deletions cut 6 bases from V and 8 bases from J, with 19 bases between. This CDR3 reads CASSPAAGVWGYTF. CDR3 DNA sequence: TGTGCCAGCAGTCCAGCTGCTGGGGTATGGGGCTACACCTTC.

This clonotype is judged medium-sized (0.01 to 0.1%). The chain uses TRBV6-5 and TRBJ1-1, with TRBD1 as a possible D gene (6 bases). Germline-derived CDR1 and CDR2 are MNHEY and SVGAGI. CDR3 length equals 14 residues. V lost 4 bases to trimming and J lost 0 bases, with 9 bases between them. CDR3 DNA: TGTGCCAGCAGTTCCAGGACAGTGAACACTGAAGCTTTCTTT. As protein: CASSSRTVNTEAFF.

This clonotype was seen repeatedly, ten times or more. V gene TRBV27 combines with J gene TRBJ2-7; 9 positions match TRBD2. Germline values: CDR1 MNHEY, CDR2 SMNVEV (reference sequence). V shed 1 base, J shed 0 bases, and the junction held 10 bases outside the gene matches. The CDR3 is 18 residues long. CDR3: CASSLWGPSGTSSYEQYF. The CDR3 DNA sequence: TGTGCCAGCAGTTTATGGGGACCTAGCGGGACTAGCTCCTACGAGCAGTACTTC.

This clonotype appeared a few times. This chain uses TRBV28 with TRBJ1-2; perhaps TRBD1 as D (5 bases). The CDR3 runs 15 residues. V gave up 4 bases and J gave up 2 bases, with 14 bases separating them. Looked up from germline, CDR1 is MDHEN and CDR2 is SYDVKM. CDR3 DNA sequence: TGTGCCAGCAGTTCGGAGGGGTTATTCAACTATGGCTACACCTTC. Its translation: CASSSEGLFNYGYTF.

This clonotype was observed many times. The V and J genes are TRBV5-1 and TRBJ2-7; 14 bases match TRBD2. The ends lost 2 bases at V and 4 bases at J; junction bases unmatched: 5. The germline gives CDR1 SGHRS, CDR2 YFSETQ. The CDR3 is made up of 16 amino acids. CDR3 region: CASSLGTSGSRYEQYF. The DNA of the CDR3 is TGCGCCAGCAGCTTAGGGACTAGCGGGAGTAGGTACGAGCAGTACTTC.

This clonotype is labeled as medium-sized. V usage is TRBV29-1 and J usage is TRBJ2-1; 8 bases align to TRBD2. CDR3 size: 12 residues. Looked up from germline, CDR1 is SQVTM and CDR2 is ANQGSEA. The trim removed 8 bases at V and 7 bases at J, leaving 7 bases unmatched. CDR3 nucleotide sequence: TGCAGCTTTTCGGGGGGGCCGAATGAGCAGTTCTTC. The encoded protein is CSFSGGPNEQFF.

The genes are TRBV18 and TRBJ2-7, with 10 bases matching TRBD1. V gave up 3 bases and J gave up 7 bases; unmatched junction bases: 6. CDR3 size: 14 residues. CDR1 is KGHSH, CDR2 LQKENI, per germline. CDR3 sequence (DNA): TGTGCCAGCTCACCCTCGGGACAGGGGAGGGAGCAGTACTTC. This gives the protein CASSPSGQGREQYF.

This clonotype has a count of ten or more. The chain links TRBV2 to TRBJ2-7; 9 bases are shared with TRBD2. Germline V gene sequence: CDR1 SNHLY, CDR2 FYNNEI. The length of the CDR3 is 13 residues. J gave up 5 bases and V 3 bases, and 2 bases lay outside the gene matches. This CDR3 reads CASSDQREDEQYF. In DNA form, the CDR3 reads TGTGCCAGCAGTGACCAGCGGGAGGACGAGCAGTACTTC. The complete variable domain, with remaining parts taken from reference TRBV2 and TRBJ2-7, reads EPEVTQTPSHQVTQMGQEVILRCVPISNHLYFYWYRQILGQKVEFLVSFYNNEISEKSEIFDDQFSVERPDGSNFTLKIRSTKLEDSAMYFCASSDQREDEQYFGPGTRLTVT.

This clonotype was recorded many times. This chain joins TRBV20-1 and TRBJ2-7, with TRBD2 identical over 7 bases. Germline V lookup: CDR1 DFQATT, CDR2 SNEGSKA (reference sequence). The junction had 5 bases not matched to a gene; V was cut back by 0 bases and J by 6 bases. The CDR3 is 13 amino acids. The CDR3 spells CSARDYERGEQYF. The DNA of the CDR3 is TGCAGTGCTAGAGATTACGAGCGGGGCGAGCAGTACTTC.

This clonotype was seen repeatedly, ten times or more. The V and J genes are TRBV11-2 and TRBJ2-1; D uncertain. Germline V gives CDR1 SGHAT, CDR2 FQNNGV. The CDR3 contains 13 residues. The V gene lost 3 bases and the J gene lost 7 bases, with 10 bases spanning the gap. For the CDR3, the DNA is TGTGCCAGCAGCTTTCAATCGGGTAATGAGCAGTTCTTC. Translation gives CASSFQSGNEQFF.

This clonotype was observed many times. This chain links TRBV6-5 with TRBJ1-2; tentative D call: TRBD1 (5 bases). The CDR3 is made up of 15 amino acids. Trimming removed 5 bases from V and 7 bases from J, with 20 bases in between. CDR1 and CDR2 (germline): MNHEY, SVGAGI. The CDR3 coding sequence is TGTGCCAGCAGTCCCGGTGTAGGGGAGAGCAGTGGCTACACCTTC. It is translated as CASSPGVGESSGYTF.

This clonotype was observed many times. The chain has TRBV7-2 and TRBJ1-6, with TRBD1 as a possible D gene (6 bases). V shed 5 bases and J shed 9 bases, with 26 bases lying between them. The CDR3 is made up of 18 amino acids. Germline V gives CDR1 SGHTA, CDR2 FQGNSA. CDR3 coding DNA: TGTGCCAGCAGCCCCCAACCATTAGGGCTGACAGGCGGTTCACCCCTCCACTTT. Translated, it gives CASSPQPLGLTGGSPLHF.

This clonotype was observed at least ten times. CDR3 sequence reads: CASSSQQGTEAFF. For the CDR3, the DNA is TGTGCCAGCAGCTCCCAACAGGGCACTGAAGCTTTCTTT. This rearrangement joins TRBV11-2 to TRBJ1-1, with D possibly TRBD1 on 6 matching bases. Per germline, CDR1 SGHAT and CDR2 FQNNGV. The germline V and J ends were trimmed by 4 bases and 4 bases, with 10 bases remaining between them. The CDR3 is made up of 13 amino acids.

The V gene is TRBV24-1, the J gene TRBJ2-4, with TRBD2 identical over 12 bases. CDR3 length: 19 residues. Trimming took 3 bases from V and 3 from J; bases not matched to a gene: 11. CDR1 and CDR2 from the germline V gene are KGHDR and SFDVKD. The DNA for the CDR3 is TGTGCCACCAGTGATGGTGGTCTAGCGGGAGGGCGAGACAAAAACATTCAGTACTTC. Translating gives CATSDGGLAGGRDKNIQYF.

The chain has TRBV7-3 and TRBJ1-3; D ambiguous. The V and J ends lost 1 base and 2 bases respectively, with 3 bases between them. The CDR3 has 13 amino acids. Per germline, CDR1 SGHTA and CDR2 FQGTGA. Here the CDR3 DNA reads TGTGCCAGCAGCTTAAATGCTGGAAACACCATATATTTT. This translates into CASSLNAGNTIYF.